The 29 T cell receptor beta chains below come from one sample, sequenced in a study of control samples from healthy donors and cancer patients. The assay was immunoSEQ multiplex PCR, and TCRdb's table has in-frame clones only and misses some. The repertoire holds 100,000 to 120,000 clones, with roughly 88% as singletons. The sample comprised PBMCs. The source is a woman aged 60 to 75 with lung cancer.

This clone was counted a few times. This chain links TRBV28 with TRBJ2-4; D is unclear. This CDR3 region has 14 residues. The germline V and J ends were trimmed by 5 bases and 0 bases, with 8 bases remaining between them. CDR1 is MDHEN and CDR2 is SYDVKM in the germline V gene. The CDR3 loop is CASSREEAKNIQYF. The CDR3 DNA is TGTGCCAGCAGTCGTGAAGAAGCCAAAAACATTCAGTACTTC.

The rearrangement uses TRBV18 and TRBJ1-2; D is uncertain. Deletions cut 2 bases from V and 6 bases from J, with 10 bases between. The CDR3 is 13 residues long. Per the germline V gene, CDR1 is KGHSH and CDR2 is LQKENI. This CDR3 is CASSPVNEDGYTF. The DNA of the CDR3 is TGTGCCAGCTCACCAGTAAATGAGGATGGCTACACCTTC.

V gene TRBV9 combines with J gene TRBJ1-1; 9 bases fit TRBD1. The germline V gene encodes CDR1 SGDLS and CDR2 YYNGEE. V dropped 2 bases and J dropped 3; count of bases not matched to a gene: 2. This CDR3 has 14 amino acids. CDR3 in DNA: TGTGCCAGCAGCGTGGGACAGGGTTACACTGAAGCTTTCTTT. Its translation: CASSVGQGYTEAFF.

The chain has TRBV7-2 and TRBJ2-7; D unclear. The germline CDR1 and CDR2 sequences are SGHTA and FQGNSA. Trimming stripped 6 bases from V and 3 bases from J, with 12 bases between. This CDR3 is 13 amino acids long. CDR3 coding DNA: TGTGCCAGCAGTCCTACCGGTGTCTACGAGCAGTACTTC. Its protein is CASSPTGVYEQYF.

The chain combines TRBV7-9 with TRBJ1-3; no firm D call. This CDR3 is built from 15 residues. V was clipped by 2 bases and J by 5 bases, with 13 bases between them. CDR1 SEHNR and CDR2 FQNEAQ come from the germline V gene (reference sequence). In DNA, the CDR3 is TGTGCCAGCAGCTTATCTACGTTAGGAAGAAACACCATATATTTT. Its protein product is CASSLSTLGRNTIYF.

The J gene is TRBJ2-1, the V gene TRBV7-8; TRBD2 matches at 8 bases. In germline, CDR1 is SGHVS, CDR2 FQNEAQ. The CDR3 is made up of 16 amino acids. The ends lost 5 bases at V and 0 bases at J; junction bases unmatched: 6. The CDR3 reads CASSPSGTSSYNEQFF. The CDR3 nucleotides read TGTGCCAGCAGCCCTTCCGGGACTAGCTCCTACAATGAGCAGTTCTTC.

V usage is TRBV18 and J usage is TRBJ2-3; 12 bases agree with TRBD2. This CDR3 has 15 amino acids. Germline values: CDR1 KGHSH, CDR2 LQKENI. After removal of 4 bases from V and 3 bases from J, the junction contained 2 bases not matched to a gene. The CDR3 nucleotides are TGTGCCAGCTCACTCGGACTAGCGGGAACAGATACGCAGTATTTT. Translated, it gives CASSLGLAGTDTQYF. The whole variable domain, filled in from reference TRBV18 and TRBJ2-3, reads NAGVMQNPRHLVRRRGQEARLRCSPMKGHSHVYWYRQLPEEGLKFMVYLQKENIIDESGMPKERFSAEFPKEGPSILRIQQVVRGDSAAYFCASSLGLAGTDTQYFGPGTRLTVL.

This clone has a handful of counts. The V and J genes are TRBV5-1 and TRBJ2-7; possibly TRBD1 for D (6 bases). CDR3 length: 15 amino acids. V lost 0 bases and J lost 7, with 17 bases in between. Germline V gene lookup returns CDR1 SGHRS and CDR2 YFSETQ. In DNA, the CDR3 is TGCGCCAGCAGCTTGGAGCCAGGGGTTTTAGGAGAGCAGTACTTC. Translating it yields CASSLEPGVLGEQYF. The full variable domain, its missing parts supplied by reference TRBV5-1 and TRBJ2-7, is KAGVTQTPRYLIKTRGQQVTLSCSPISGHRSVSWYQQTPGQGLQFLFEYFSETQRNKGNFPGRFSGRQFSNSRSEMNVSTLELGDSALYLCASSLEPGVLGEQYFGPGTRLTVT.

CDR3 sequence reads: CASSLLGQGVGYTF. The CDR3 DNA reads as TGTGCCAGCAGTTTATTGGGACAGGGAGTTGGCTACACCTTC. The chain uses TRBV27 and TRBJ1-2; 9 nucleotides match TRBD1. With V trimmed by 1 base and J by 7 bases, 4 bases remained unmatched. Germline CDR1 MNHEY, CDR2 SMNVEV (reference sequence). The length of the CDR3 is 14 residues.

This chain connects TRBV7-6 to TRBJ2-6; D is ambiguous. This CDR3 is 16 amino acids long. From germline, CDR1 is SGHVS and CDR2 FNYEAQ. Trimming stripped 4 bases from V and 0 bases from J, with 10 bases between. CDR3 residues: CASSSRRSSGANVLTF. CDR3 coding DNA: TGTGCCAGCAGCTCGCGACGGAGCTCTGGGGCCAACGTCCTGACTTTC. Full variable domain (remainder filled in from reference TRBV7-6 and TRBJ2-6): GAGVSQSPRYKVTKRGQDVALRCDPISGHVSLYWYRQALGQGPEFLTYFNYEAQQDKSGLPNDRFSAERPEGSISTLTIQRTEQRDSAMYRCASSSRRSSGANVLTFGAGSRLTVL.

The CDR3 here is CASSYLAGGYEQYF. In DNA, the CDR3 is TGTGCCAGCAGTTACTTGGCGGGAGGTTACGAGCAGTACTTC. This sequence joins TRBV6-5 and TRBJ2-7, with 8 bases that match TRBD2. This CDR3 is built from 14 residues. V lost 1 base to trimming and J lost 4 bases; unmatched junction nucleotides: 3. CDR1 is MNHEY, CDR2 SVGAGI, per germline.

The genes are TRBV6-2 or TRBV6-3 and TRBJ1-5, with D unclear. From germline, CDR1 is MNHEY and CDR2 SVGEGT. CDR3 length: 14 amino acids. Trimming stripped 2 bases from V and 4 bases from J, with 9 bases between. The CDR3 loop is CASSYLAGNQPQHF. The CDR3 nucleotides are TGTGCCAGCAGTTACCTGGCAGGTAATCAGCCCCAGCATTTT.

This clone was observed once. The rearrangement links TRBV5-1 to TRBJ2-5, with D unresolved. CDR1 SGHRS and CDR2 YFSETQ come from the germline V gene. The CDR3 has 12 residues. Trimming took 4 bases from V and 1 from J, leaving 5 bases between them. The DNA for the CDR3 is TGCGCCAGCAGCCAGTTCCAAGAGACCCAGTACTTC. Translated, it gives CASSQFQETQYF.

The chain couples TRBV10-3 to TRBJ1-2; D is unresolved. The germline gives CDR1 ENHRY, CDR2 SYGVKD. V was cut by 3 bases and J by 1 base, with 9 bases left in between. There are 14 residues in the CDR3. Written as DNA, the CDR3 is TGTGCCATCAGTGACTTGGGAGGTAACTATGGCTACACCTTC. Residues: CAISDLGGNYGYTF.

The chain combines TRBV13 with TRBJ1-1; D perhaps matches TRBD1 (5 bases). The CDR3 sequence is 14 residues long. V lost 5 bases and J lost 5, with 15 bases in between. Germline-derived CDR1 and CDR2 are PRHDT and FYEKMQ (reference sequence). The CDR3 protein is CASSDRQLGTEAFF. CDR3 bases: TGTGCCAGCAGCGATAGACAGCTGGGGACTGAAGCTTTCTTT. Variable domain in full (rest from reference TRBV13 and TRBJ1-1): AAGVIQSPRHLIKEKRETATLKCYPIPRHDTVYWYQQGPGQDPQFLISFYEKMQSDKGSIPDRFSAQQFSDYHSELNMSSLELGDSALYFCASSDRQLGTEAFFGQGTRLTVV.

Turning to this clone: Other DNA sequences within the sample encode an identical CDR3. The chain couples TRBV5-6 to TRBJ1-5, with 9 bases aligning to TRBD1. With 4 bases clipped from V and 6 bases from J, the junction kept 8 bases outside the gene matches. From germline, CDR1 is SGHDT and CDR2 YYEEEE. CDR3 length: 15 residues. DNA of the CDR3: TGTGCCAGCAGCGCGGGGGACAGGGACGTTCAGCCCCAGCATTTT. It codes for CASSAGDRDVQPQHF.

This chain connects TRBV7-9 to TRBJ1-5; 10 nucleotides align to TRBD1. The CDR3 spans 16 residues. Trimming removed 4 bases from V and 6 bases from J; junction bases left unmatched: 9. Looked up from germline, CDR1 is SEHNR and CDR2 is FQNEAQ (reference sequence). The CDR3 protein is CASSSSRQGAGQPQHF. As DNA, the CDR3 is TGTGCCAGCAGCTCGTCGCGACAGGGGGCCGGTCAGCCCCAGCATTTT.

The chain has TRBV6-6 and TRBJ2-6; D ambiguous. The V end was cut by 6 bases, the J end by 0 bases, with 6 bases between. The CDR3 has 14 residues. Germline V gene sequence: CDR1 MNHNY, CDR2 SVGAGI (reference sequence). For the CDR3, the DNA is TGTGCCAGCAGAAGATCCTCTGGGGCCAACGTCCTGACTTTC. This gives the protein CASRRSSGANVLTF.

CDR3 residues: CASSVATDSTDTQYF. CDR3 bases: TGTGCCAGCAGCGTAGCTACGGACAGCACAGATACGCAGTATTTT. V is TRBV9 and J is TRBJ2-3, with unresolved D. This CDR3 comprises 15 residues. Germline V CDR1 and CDR2: SGDLS, YYNGEE. The germline V and J ends were trimmed by 0 bases and 0 bases, with 8 bases remaining between them.

The chain couples TRBV30 to TRBJ1-5, with D unclear. Germline V gene lookup returns CDR1 GTSNPN and CDR2 SVGIG (reference sequence). The CDR3 extends over 16 amino acids. Trimming took off 1 base at V and 4 bases at J, with 17 bases between the two ends. The CDR3 here is CAWSGGGSVGNQPQHF. The DNA of the CDR3 is TGTGCCTGGAGTGGAGGTGGCAGCGTGGGAAATCAGCCCCAGCATTTT.

The chain links TRBV5-1 to TRBJ2-7; D is uncertain. Trimming left V 4 bases short and J 4 bases short, with 15 bases between. Germline CDR1 and CDR2: SGHRS and YFSETQ. The length of the CDR3 is 14 residues. CDR3 loop: CASSSGSPPYEQYF. CDR3 in DNA: TGCGCCAGCAGCAGTGGAAGTCCGCCATACGAGCAGTACTTC.

This sequence joins TRBV5-4 and TRBJ2-1; 11 bases map to TRBD2. Unmatched junction bases numbered 9, after V lost 0 bases and J lost 7 bases. Germline V gene lookup returns CDR1 SGHNT and CDR2 YYREEE (reference sequence). The length of the CDR3 is 17 residues. The CDR3 spells CASSLDLAGGPGNEQFF. The CDR3 coding sequence is TGTGCCAGCAGCTTGGATCTAGCGGGGGGCCCCGGGAATGAGCAGTTCTTC. Combining the CDR3 with reference TRBV5-4 and TRBJ2-1 gives the whole variable domain ETGVTQSPTHLIKTRGQQVTLRCSSQSGHNTVSWYQQALGQGPQFIFQYYREEENGRGNFPPRFSGLQFPNYSSELNVNALELDDSALYLCASSLDLAGGPGNEQFFGPGTRLTVL.

The chain carries TRBV6-6 and TRBJ1-1, with D possibly matching TRBD1 (6 bases). V was pared by 4 bases and J by 5 bases, with 14 bases between. The CDR3 loop spans 14 amino acids. Germline V gene data show CDR1 as MNHNY and CDR2 as SVGAGI (reference sequence). CDR3 in amino acids: CASSLGGRETEAFF. The CDR3 coding sequence is TGTGCCAGCAGTTTAGGGGGTCGGGAAACTGAAGCTTTCTTT.

A few counts support this clone. This chain connects TRBV4-1 to TRBJ1-4; the D is unclear. V was pared by 4 bases and J by 8 bases, with 14 bases between. The CDR3 covers 14 residues. Germline CDR1 is MGHRA and CDR2 is YSYEKL. CDR3 coding DNA: TGCGCCAGCAGCCCTTTACCGGTCGGGGAAAAACTGTTTTTT. Translating gives CASSPLPVGEKLFF.

The chain recombines TRBV30 with TRBJ1-4; the D gene is possibly TRBD1 (5 bases). Between the trimmed V and J ends, which lost 4 bases and 7 bases, there was a span of 10 bases. CDR1 is GTSNPN and CDR2 is SVGIG in the germline V gene (reference sequence). This CDR3 is 12 amino acids long. The CDR3: CAWMDTSEKLFF. The CDR3 DNA is TGTGCCTGGATGGACACTTCTGAAAAACTGTTTTTT.

This chain links TRBV5-6 with TRBJ1-1; tentative D call: TRBD1 (5 bases). Germline values: CDR1 SGHDT, CDR2 YYEEEE. Trimming removed 2 bases at V and 0 bases at J, with 11 bases between. CDR3 length equals 15 residues. CDR3 sequence (DNA): TGTGCCAGCAGCTTTTCCCAGGGTTTGAACACTGAAGCTTTCTTT. Translation: CASSFSQGLNTEAFF.

Points on this clone: The sample contains more than one DNA sequence encoding this CDR3. This sequence joins TRBV29-1 and TRBJ1-1; 7 bases agree with TRBD1. V lost 4 bases to trimming and J lost 2 bases; unmatched junction nucleotides: 1. CDR1 and CDR2 (germline): SQVTM, ANQGSEA. The CDR3 extends over 12 amino acids. The CDR3: CSVGQGNTEAFF. The CDR3, as DNA: TGCAGCGTTGGACAGGGAAACACTGAAGCTTTCTTT.

The chain employs TRBV6-6 and TRBJ2-3, with D unresolved. Germline CDR1 MNHNY, CDR2 SVGAGI (reference sequence). This CDR3 contains 14 residues. V was clipped by 9 bases and J by 4 bases, with 17 bases between them. The CDR3 is CASCSGGGPDTQYF. CDR3 nucleotide sequence: TGTGCCAGTTGTTCTGGCGGCGGCCCAGATACGCAGTATTTT.

The rearrangement links TRBV2 to TRBJ2-1; maybe TRBD1 (7 bases). CDR1 is SNHLY, CDR2 FYNNEI, per germline. Trimming removed 6 bases from V and 3 bases from J, with 18 bases in between. This CDR3 contains 16 residues. CDR3 bases: TGTGCCAGCAGAAAGAAGGGGCAGGGGGGCTACAATGAGCAGTTCTTC. Protein product: CASRKKGQGGYNEQFF.